The entry below gives a single T cell receptor (beta chain) sequence along with its context. No antigen is known for it. Here immunoSEQ multiplex PCR was the method, and the copy in TCRdb shows in-frame clones only, minus some. The data contain roughly 130,000 clones, about 90% of them seen just once; the ten biggest clones take up around 0.19%. The sample comes from a study of graft-versus-host responses after intestinal transplantation. Findings and caveats of the study: GvH clones were found in recipient marrow; some appeared first in ileum or blood.

Trimming removed 2 bases from V and 3 bases from J; junction bases left unmatched: 0. The germline V gene has CDR1 MDHEN and CDR2 SYDVKM. The CDR3 runs to 13 residues. The chain combines TRBV28 with TRBJ2-7; 8 bases map to TRBD1. The material sequenced was unstimulated CD4+ T cells sorted from spleen or lymph node cells, taken before intestinal transplant. The sequence was collected from a human donor who received an intestinal transplant. This CDR3 reads CASSLGTGYEQYF. The CDR3 nucleotides read TGTGCCAGCAGTTTAGGGACAGGCTACGAGCAGTACTTC.